This entry lists 20 T cell receptor beta chains sequenced from one sample in a study of cytomegalovirus exposure and HLA in healthy donors. Researchers ran the PCR with 60 Vbeta and 13 Jbeta primers. The data were produced by immunoSEQ multiplex PCR, yet TCRdb's version contains in-frame clones alone and is incomplete. Here the sample spans about 130,000 clones, around three quarters being singletons. Input material: PBMCs. These receptors came from a woman between 50 and 59 years old in good health and CMV-seronegative.

This clone occurred once. The chain carries TRBV7-9 and TRBJ1-1, with D possibly TRBD1 on 5 matching bases. V was clipped by 5 bases and J by 2 bases, with 12 bases between them. Per the germline V gene, CDR1 is SEHNR and CDR2 is FQNEAQ (reference sequence). This CDR3 is 14 amino acids long. The CDR3, as DNA: TGTGCCAGCAGCCGACCGACAGCAAACACTGAAGCTTTCTTT. It codes for CASSRPTANTEAFF.

In regard to this clone: The junction departs from germline at one end; a sequencing error may be responsible. V usage is TRBV29-1 and J usage is TRBJ2-7, with D possibly TRBD2 on 5 matching bases. Germline lookup yields CDR1 SQVTM and CDR2 ANQGSEA. This CDR3 spans 13 amino acids. CDR3: CSVEDTLSYEQYF. CDR3 in DNA: TGTAGCGTTGAAGACACGCTATCCTACGAGCAGTACTTC.

The chain employs TRBV6-1 and TRBJ2-3; D may be TRBD1 (5 bases). There are 16 residues in the CDR3. V lost 1 base and J lost 2, with 13 bases in between. In germline, CDR1 is MNHNS, CDR2 SASEGT. CDR3 sequence reads: CASSEDGYRPTDTQYF. DNA for the CDR3: TGTGCCAGCAGTGAAGACGGGTACAGGCCCACAGATACGCAGTATTTT.

This chain connects TRBV5-1 to TRBJ1-1; possible D gene TRBD1, 5 bases. CDR3 size: 16 residues. V was cut by 0 bases and J by 1 base, with 13 bases left in between. Looked up from germline, CDR1 is SGHRS and CDR2 is YFSETQ. CDR3 in DNA: TGCGCCAGCAGCTTGGGTAGGGGCGGGACGAACACTGAAGCTTTCTTT. Translated: CASSLGRGGTNTEAFF.

The CDR3 region has the DNA TGTGCCAGCAGCTCTCCTGGGGACAGGGCCTACGAGCAGTACTTC. Residues: CASSSPGDRAYEQYF. The J gene is TRBJ2-7, the V gene TRBV28; 9 nucleotides agree with TRBD1. V lost 6 bases, J lost 2 bases, and 8 bases stayed unmatched. The CDR3 is 15 amino acids. Looked up from germline, CDR1 is MDHEN and CDR2 is SYDVKM.

This clone has only a few counts. This chain joins TRBV29-1 and TRBJ1-2; D is possibly TRBD1 (6 bases). Trimming pared 4 bases from V and 4 bases from J, leaving 10 bases between. CDR1 and CDR2 from the germline V gene are SQVTM and ANQGSEA. The CDR3 length is 12 residues. This CDR3 is CSVGVGGYGYTF. CDR3 DNA sequence: TGCAGCGTTGGAGTAGGGGGCTATGGCTACACCTTC.

CDR3 residues: CAISGTGAGTEAFF. Written as DNA, the CDR3 is TGTGCCATCAGTGGGACAGGGGCGGGCACTGAAGCTTTCTTT. The rearrangement links TRBV10-3 to TRBJ1-1; TRBD1 aligns across 9 bases. Trimming cost V 4 bases and J 4 bases; bases outside gene matches: 4. The V gene's germline CDR1 is ENHRY and CDR2 SYGVKD. This CDR3 is 14 amino acids long.

The chain is built from TRBV28 and TRBJ2-3; 9 nucleotides line up with TRBD1. Germline V gene sequence: CDR1 MDHEN, CDR2 SYDVKM. The CDR3 has 15 residues. With V trimmed by 8 bases and J by 5 bases, 11 bases remained unmatched. CDR3 in amino acids: CASRTPGQGKDTQYF. DNA of the CDR3: TGTGCCAGCCGGACTCCGGGACAGGGTAAAGATACGCAGTATTTT.

The gene calls are TRBV18 and TRBJ2-7; the match to TRBD2 covers 8 bases. The CDR3 loop spans 14 amino acids. With V trimmed by 3 bases and J by 5 bases, 6 bases remained unmatched. Per germline, CDR1 KGHSH and CDR2 LQKENI. CDR3 residues: CASSPSGISNEQYF. The CDR3 DNA is TGTGCCAGCTCACCTAGCGGGATATCTAACGAGCAGTACTTC.

V gene TRBV5-8 combines with J gene TRBJ2-3; 8 bases match TRBD1. Germline CDR1 reads SGHTS; CDR2 reads YDEGEE. Trimming at V came to 4 bases and at J to 2 bases, leaving 6 bases not matched to a gene. The CDR3 consists of 15 residues. This CDR3 reads CASSIGTGNTDTQYF. The CDR3 bases are TGTGCCAGCAGCATCGGGACAGGCAACACAGATACGCAGTATTTT.

This clone was counted once. V usage is TRBV10-3 and J usage is TRBJ2-7; 11 positions match TRBD2. The CDR3 consists of 14 residues. The germline gives CDR1 ENHRY, CDR2 SYGVKD. J gave up 3 bases and V 9 bases, and 7 bases lay outside the gene matches. The CDR3 sequence is CAIAGTSGNYEQYF. CDR3 in DNA: TGTGCCATAGCGGGGACTAGCGGAAACTACGAGCAGTACTTC.

V usage is TRBV5-8 and J usage is TRBJ2-1, with TRBD2 matching 13 bases. Germline values: CDR1 SGHTS, CDR2 YDEGEE. The CDR3 sequence is 15 residues long. The V and J ends lost 4 bases and 3 bases, in that order; junction bases with no gene match: 1. The CDR3 here is CASSRTSGSYNEQFF. The DNA of the CDR3 is TGTGCCAGCAGCCGGACTAGCGGGAGCTACAATGAGCAGTTCTTC.

The chain is built from TRBV11-2 and TRBJ2-1; D is uncertain. Germline V CDR1 and CDR2: SGHAT, FQNNGV. The CDR3 loop spans 13 amino acids. The V gene lost 2 bases and the J gene lost 7 bases, with 9 bases spanning the gap. CDR3 sequence (DNA): TGTGCCAGCAGCTTAAACAGCCTAAATGAGCAGTTCTTC. Protein: CASSLNSLNEQFF. Supplemented by reference TRBV11-2 and TRBJ2-1, the full variable domain reads EAGVAQSPRYKIIEKRQSVAFWCNPISGHATLYWYQQILGQGPKLLIQFQNNGVVDDSQLPKDRFSAERLKGVDSTLKIQPAKLEDSAVYLCASSLNSLNEQFFGPGTRLTVL.

The rearrangement joins TRBV7-9 to TRBJ2-5, with D perhaps matching TRBD2 (6 bases). The CDR3 has 13 amino acids. Germline V gives CDR1 SEHNR, CDR2 FQNEAQ (reference sequence). V was shortened by 0 bases and J by 4 bases, with 6 bases between the two germline ends. CDR3 residues: CASSLAGLETQYF. The CDR3 DNA is TGTGCCAGCAGCTTAGCGGGACTAGAGACCCAGTACTTC.

This clone was picked up a small number of times. J is TRBJ2-5 and V is TRBV27; tentatively, D is TRBD2 (6 bases). Trimming left V 3 bases short and J 4 bases short, with 12 bases between. This CDR3 is built from 14 residues. Germline V lookup: CDR1 MNHEY, CDR2 SMNVEV (reference sequence). CDR3: CASSFLRGLETQYF. In DNA, the CDR3 is TGTGCCAGCAGTTTTTTGCGGGGATTAGAGACCCAGTACTTC.

The V and J genes are TRBV20-1 and TRBJ2-7; 8 bases agree with TRBD2. In germline, CDR1 is DFQATT, CDR2 SNEGSKA (reference sequence). This CDR3 is built from 11 residues. J gave up 6 bases and V 6 bases, and 4 bases lay outside the gene matches. Here the CDR3 reads CSAHGLAEQYF. The CDR3 DNA follows: TGCAGTGCGCACGGACTAGCCGAGCAGTACTTC.

The chain uses TRBV4-1 and TRBJ2-5, with TRBD1 identical over 8 bases. J lost 4 bases, V lost 1 base, and 5 bases had no gene match. The CDR3 length is 15 residues. Germline V gene data show CDR1 as MGHRA and CDR2 as YSYEKL. CDR3: CASSQVQGVGETQYF. The CDR3 region has the DNA TGCGCCAGCAGCCAAGTACAGGGGGTGGGAGAGACCCAGTACTTC.

This chain connects TRBV19 to TRBJ2-3; 10 bases agree with TRBD2. CDR3 length: 15 amino acids. V gave up 1 base and J gave up 4 bases; unmatched junction bases: 2. CDR1 and CDR2 from the germline V gene are LNHDA and SQIVND (reference sequence). The DNA of the CDR3 is TGTGCCAGTAGTATAGGGCTAGCGGGGGCAGATACGCAGTATTTT. The encoded protein is CASSIGLAGADTQYF.

The chain recombines TRBV5-4 with TRBJ2-1; TRBD1 matches 7 bases. The germline V gene has CDR1 SGHNT and CDR2 YYREEE (reference sequence). This CDR3 region has 14 residues. Trimming cost V 5 bases and J 5 bases; bases outside gene matches: 7. This CDR3 is CASSFPGQHNEQFF. In nucleotides, the CDR3 is TGTGCCAGCAGTTTTCCGGGACAGCACAATGAGCAGTTCTTC.

The V gene is TRBV27, the J gene TRBJ2-2, with D possibly being TRBD1 (5 bases). V was shortened by 6 bases and J by 1 base, with 12 bases between the two germline ends. The CDR3 loop spans 15 amino acids. The germline gives CDR1 MNHEY, CDR2 SMNVEV (reference sequence). CDR3 amino acids: CASSAWGLNTGELFF. In nucleotides, the CDR3 is TGTGCCAGCAGCGCGTGGGGCCTGAACACCGGGGAGCTGTTTTTT.